This entry describes one TCR beta chain. Its antigen is as yet unknown. Described treatment: oral pan-JAK inhibitor, 5-10 mg twice daily. The entry originates in a study of CD8+ T cells in alopecia areata. Study results and limitations: Tofacitinib delivered significant drops in scalp clonality and in expanded CD8+ clones among the top 100.

The CDR3 is 10 residues long. Trimming stripped 7 bases from V and 8 bases from J, with 11 bases between. Germline values: CDR1 SQVTM, CDR2 ANQGSEA. cDNA reverse transcribed from extracted RNA served as the sequencing template. Libraries were prepared by immunoSEQ multiplex PCR; TCRdb keeps only in-frame clonotypes and omits some of them. In the table there are some 130,000 clones, about 56% of which are singletons. The starting material was CD8+ T cells sorted from blood, obtained at week 4, from a patient treated with tofacitinib. The chain employs TRBV29-1 and TRBJ1-2; D might be TRBD1 (5 bases). This receptor was obtained from a human donor with alopecia areata. The CDR3 protein is CSAQVNGYTF. The CDR3 DNA sequence: TGCAGCGCACAGGTGAACGGCTACACCTTC.